This TCR beta chain was identified in a study of OX40 agonist ivuxolimab in advanced cancers. In the study overall: Of the participants, approximately 38% had some prior anti-PD-1, anti-PD-L1 or anti-CTLA-4 therapy, which was allowed.

About this clone: Its matching antigen is unknown.

Study results and limitations: In CD8+ T cells, expanded clones were on average more numerous than in CD4+. Among the nonresponders, some also had low normalized T-cell clonal expansion.

Patients with autoimmune history or systemic immunosuppression were excluded. Data came from immunoSEQ multiplex PCR; TCRdb stores just in-frame clones and leaves some out. The table records about 58,000 clones, roughly four fifths of them present only once. Trimming took off 6 bases at V and 6 bases at J, with 12 bases between the two ends. The germline V gene has CDR1 SNHLY and CDR2 FYNNEI. This CDR3 is built from 12 residues. The clonotype was recovered from an adult with an advanced solid tumor such as melanoma, head and neck, liver or kidney cancer. The source material was CD4+ or CD8+ T cells sorted from blood, sampled in a trial of the OX40 agonist ivuxolimab. The chain recombines TRBV2 with TRBJ2-7; D perhaps matches TRBD2 (5 bases). The CDR3 DNA follows: TGTGCCAGCAGCCAGTGGCGGGTCGAGCAGTACTTC. Amino acids: CASSQWRVEQYF. Supplemented by reference TRBV2 and TRBJ2-7, the full variable domain reads EPEVTQTPSHQVTQMGQEVILRCVPISNHLYFYWYRQILGQKVEFLVSFYNNEISEKSEIFDDQFSVERPDGSNFTLKIRSTKLEDSAMYFCASSQWRVEQYFGPGTRLTVT.